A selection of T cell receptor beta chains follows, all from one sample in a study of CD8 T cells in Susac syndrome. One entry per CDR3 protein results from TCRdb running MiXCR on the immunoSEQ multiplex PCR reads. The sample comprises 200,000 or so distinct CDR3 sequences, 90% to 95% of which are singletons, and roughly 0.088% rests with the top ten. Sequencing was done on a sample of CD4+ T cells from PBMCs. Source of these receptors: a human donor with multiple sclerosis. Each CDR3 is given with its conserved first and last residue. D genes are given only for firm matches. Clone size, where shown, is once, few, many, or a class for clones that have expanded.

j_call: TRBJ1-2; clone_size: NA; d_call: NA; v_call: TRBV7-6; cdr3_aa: CASSPGGDYGYTF; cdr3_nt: TGTGCCAGCAGCCCCGGGGGTGACTATGGCTACACCTTC
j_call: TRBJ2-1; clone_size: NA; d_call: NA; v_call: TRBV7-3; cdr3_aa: CASGGGNEQFF; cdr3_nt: TGTGCCAGCGGTGGGGGGAATGAGCAGTTCTTC
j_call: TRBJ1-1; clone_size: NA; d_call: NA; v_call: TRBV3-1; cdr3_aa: CASRERGVNTEAFF; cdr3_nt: TGTGCCAGCAGGGAGAGAGGAGTGAACACTGAAGCTTTCTTT
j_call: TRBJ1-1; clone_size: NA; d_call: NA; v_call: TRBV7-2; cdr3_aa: CASSKRDGSMNTEAFF; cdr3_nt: TGTGCCAGCAGCAAAAGAGACGGCAGTATGAACACTGAAGCTTTCTTT
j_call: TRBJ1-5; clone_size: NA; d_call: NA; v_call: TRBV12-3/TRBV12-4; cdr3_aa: CASSPGVRWTQHF; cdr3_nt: TGTGCCAGCAGTCCCGGGGTCCGTTGGACCCAGCATTTT
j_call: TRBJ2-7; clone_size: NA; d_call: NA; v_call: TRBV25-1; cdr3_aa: CASSGPNWGQGSHEQYF; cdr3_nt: TGTGCCAGCAGTGGCCCGAACTGGGGGCAGGGGAGCCACGAGCAGTACTTC
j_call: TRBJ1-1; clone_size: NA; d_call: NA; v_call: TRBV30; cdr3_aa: CAWSQGFRAFF; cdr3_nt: TGTGCCTGGAGTCAGGGTTTTCGAGCTTTCTTT
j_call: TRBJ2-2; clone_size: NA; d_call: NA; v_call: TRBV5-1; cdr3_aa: CASMKGNTGELFF; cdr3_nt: TGCGCCAGCATGAAGGGGAACACCGGGGAGCTGTTTTTT
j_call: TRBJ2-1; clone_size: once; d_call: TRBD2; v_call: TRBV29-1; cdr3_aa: CSVREIAGVSYEQFF; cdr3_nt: TGCAGCGTCAGAGAGATAGCGGGAGTATCGTATGAGCAGTTCTTC
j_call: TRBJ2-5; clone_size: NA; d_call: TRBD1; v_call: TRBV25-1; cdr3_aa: CASSSPGQGQETQYF; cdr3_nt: TGTGCCAGCTCATCCCCGGGACAGGGTCAAGAGACCCAGTACTTC
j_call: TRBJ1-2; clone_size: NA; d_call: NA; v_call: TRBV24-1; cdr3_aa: CATSDSVVSAGYTF; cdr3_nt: TGTGCCACCAGTGATTCGGTTGTCAGCGCGGGCTACACCTTC
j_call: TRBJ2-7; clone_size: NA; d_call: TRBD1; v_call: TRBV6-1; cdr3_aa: CASRGHGTAYEQYF; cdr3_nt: TGTGCCAGCAGGGGGCACGGGACAGCCTACGAGCAGTACTTC
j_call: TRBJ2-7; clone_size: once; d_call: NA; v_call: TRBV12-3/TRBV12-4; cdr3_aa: CASSLAGAREQYF; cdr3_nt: TGTGCCAGCAGTTTAGCGGGGGCTCGGGAGCAGTACTTC
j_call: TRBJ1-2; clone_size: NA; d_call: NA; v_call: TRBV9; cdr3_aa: CASSQLSGVNYGYTF; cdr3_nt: TGTGCCAGCAGCCAGCTTTCGGGGGTCAACTATGGCTACACCTTC
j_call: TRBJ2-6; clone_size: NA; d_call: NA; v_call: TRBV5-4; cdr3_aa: CASSLGTDSGANVLTF; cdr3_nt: TGTGCCAGCAGCTTGGGTACGGACTCTGGGGCCAACGTCCTGACTTTC
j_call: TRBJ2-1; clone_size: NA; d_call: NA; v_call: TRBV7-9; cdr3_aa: CASSLALDSGNEQFF; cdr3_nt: TGTGCCAGCAGCTTAGCGCTCGATAGCGGCAATGAGCAGTTCTTC
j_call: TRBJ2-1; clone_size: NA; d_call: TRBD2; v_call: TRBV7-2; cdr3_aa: CASSHRLAGGNEQFF; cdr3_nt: TGTGCCAGCAGCCATCGACTAGCGGGGGGGAATGAGCAGTTCTTC
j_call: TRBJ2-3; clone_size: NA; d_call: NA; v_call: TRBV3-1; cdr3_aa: CASSQRGAPDTQYF; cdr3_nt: TGTGCCAGCAGCCAAAGGGGGGCACCAGATACGCAGTATTTT
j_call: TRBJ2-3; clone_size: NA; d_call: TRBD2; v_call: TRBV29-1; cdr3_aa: CSAQRDQGDTQYF; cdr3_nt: TGCAGCGCCCAGCGGGACCAGGGAGATACGCAGTATTTT
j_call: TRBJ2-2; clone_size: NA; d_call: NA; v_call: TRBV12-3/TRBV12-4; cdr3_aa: CASMEGRDTGELFF; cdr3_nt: TGTGCCAGTATGGAGGGAAGGGACACCGGGGAGCTGTTTTTT
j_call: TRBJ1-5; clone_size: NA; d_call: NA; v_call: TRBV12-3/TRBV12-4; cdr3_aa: CASSFSVNQPQHF; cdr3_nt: TGTGCCAGCAGTTTCTCGGTCAATCAGCCCCAGCATTTT
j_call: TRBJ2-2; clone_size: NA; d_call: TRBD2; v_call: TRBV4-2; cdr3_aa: CASSQDNSGTTGELFF; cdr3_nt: TGTGCCAGCAGCCAAGATAATAGCGGGACCACCGGGGAGCTGTTTTTT
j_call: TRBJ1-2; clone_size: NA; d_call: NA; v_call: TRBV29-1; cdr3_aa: CSVSDRPNYGYTF; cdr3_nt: TGCAGCGTGAGTGACAGGCCTAACTATGGCTACACCTTC
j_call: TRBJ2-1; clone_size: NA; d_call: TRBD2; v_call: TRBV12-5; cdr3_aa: CASGLTSGSVVYNEQFF; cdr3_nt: TGTGCTAGTGGCCTGACTAGCGGGAGTGTCGTCTACAATGAGCAGTTCTTC
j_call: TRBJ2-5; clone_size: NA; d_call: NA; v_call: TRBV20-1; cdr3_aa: CSARVGETQYF; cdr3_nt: TGCAGTGCTAGAGTCGGGGAGACCCAGTACTTC
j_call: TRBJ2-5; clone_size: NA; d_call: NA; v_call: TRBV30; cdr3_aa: CAWSVRSDPLGAQYF; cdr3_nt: TGTGCCTGGAGTGTACGGTCCGACCCCTTAGGAGCCCAGTACTTC
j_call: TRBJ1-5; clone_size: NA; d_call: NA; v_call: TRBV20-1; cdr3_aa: CSARQRSSNQPQHF; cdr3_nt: TGCAGTGCTAGACAACGGAGTAGCAATCAGCCCCAGCATTTT
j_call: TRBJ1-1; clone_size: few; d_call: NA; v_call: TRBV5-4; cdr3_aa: CASSLAPNTEAFF; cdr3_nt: TGTGCCAGCAGTCTGGCCCCGAACACTGAAGCTTTCTTT
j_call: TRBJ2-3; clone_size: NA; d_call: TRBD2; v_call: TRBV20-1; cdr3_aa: CSAGLAGGITDTQYF; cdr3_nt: TGCAGTGCCGGACTAGCGGGAGGGATAACAGATACGCAGTATTTT
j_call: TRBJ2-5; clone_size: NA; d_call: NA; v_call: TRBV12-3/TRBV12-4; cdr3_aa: CASSTRRRSETQYF; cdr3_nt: TGTGCCAGCAGCACCCGGCGACGTAGCGAGACCCAGTACTTC
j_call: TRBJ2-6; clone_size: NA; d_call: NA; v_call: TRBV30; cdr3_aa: CAWRRVGMSVSGANVLTF; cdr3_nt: TGTGCCTGGAGACGAGTCGGGATGTCGGTCTCTGGGGCCAACGTCCTGACTTTC
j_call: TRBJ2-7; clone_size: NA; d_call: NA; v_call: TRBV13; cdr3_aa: CASSLADSYEQYF; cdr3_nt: TGTGCCAGCAGCTTAGCGGACTCCTACGAGCAGTACTTC
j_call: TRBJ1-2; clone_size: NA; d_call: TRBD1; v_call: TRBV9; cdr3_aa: CASSVGQGAILNYGYTF; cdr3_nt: TGTGCCAGCAGCGTAGGACAGGGGGCCATCCTTAACTATGGCTACACCTTC
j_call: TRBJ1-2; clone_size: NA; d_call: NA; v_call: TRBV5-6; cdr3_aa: CASSLRRAHGYTF; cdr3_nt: TGTGCCAGCAGCTTGCGCAGGGCCCATGGCTACACCTTC
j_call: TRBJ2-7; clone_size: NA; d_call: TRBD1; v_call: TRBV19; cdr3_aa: CASRTTGTGTHEQYF; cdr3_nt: TGTGCCAGTAGAACTACCGGGACAGGGACCCACGAGCAGTACTTC
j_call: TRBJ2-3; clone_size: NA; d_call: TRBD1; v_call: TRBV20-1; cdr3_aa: CSATTSRGIPDTQYF; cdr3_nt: TGCAGTGCTACAACCTCCAGGGGGATCCCAGATACGCAGTATTTT
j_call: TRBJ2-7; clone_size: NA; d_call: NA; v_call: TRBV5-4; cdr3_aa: CASSRAEGGNYEQYF; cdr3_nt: TGTGCCAGCAGCCGGGCGGAGGGGGGAAACTACGAGCAGTACTTC
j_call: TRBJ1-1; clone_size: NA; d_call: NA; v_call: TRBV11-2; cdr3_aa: CASSRDTEAFF; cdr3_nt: TGTGCCAGCAGCAGGGACACTGAAGCTTTCTTT
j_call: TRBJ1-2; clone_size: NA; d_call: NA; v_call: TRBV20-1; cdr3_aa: CSARDGPLYGYTF; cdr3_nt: TGCAGTGCTAGAGATGGGCCTCTCTATGGCTACACCTTC
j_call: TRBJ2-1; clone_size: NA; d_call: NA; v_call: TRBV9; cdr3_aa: CASSVGGDGNEQFF; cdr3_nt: TGTGCCAGCAGCGTAGGAGGGGACGGGAATGAGCAGTTCTTC
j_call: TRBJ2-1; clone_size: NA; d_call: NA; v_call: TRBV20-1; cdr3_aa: CSVSQRDEQFF; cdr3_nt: TGCAGTGTCAGTCAGCGGGATGAGCAGTTCTTC
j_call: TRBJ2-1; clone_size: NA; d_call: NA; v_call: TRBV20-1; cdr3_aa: CSAKGGTISYNEQSF; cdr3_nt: TGCAGTGCTAAGGGGGGGACTATCTCCTACAATGAGCAGTCCTTC
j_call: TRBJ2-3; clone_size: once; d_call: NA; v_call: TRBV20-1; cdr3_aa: CSARDPKGPGDTQYF; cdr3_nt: TGCAGTGCTAGAGACCCTAAGGGCCCCGGGGATACGCAGTATTTT
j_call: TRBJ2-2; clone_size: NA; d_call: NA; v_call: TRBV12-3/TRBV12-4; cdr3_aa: CASSLFQGISSPGELFF; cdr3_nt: TGTGCCAGCAGTTTATTTCAGGGAATCTCGTCCCCCGGGGAGCTGTTTTTT
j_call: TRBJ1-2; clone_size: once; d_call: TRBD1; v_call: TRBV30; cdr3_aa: CAWNTGVGLNGYTF; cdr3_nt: TGTGCCTGGAATACAGGGGTAGGTTTGAACGGCTACACCTTC
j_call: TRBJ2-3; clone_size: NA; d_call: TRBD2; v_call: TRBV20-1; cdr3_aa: CSERGGSDTQYF; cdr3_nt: TGCAGTGAGCGGGGGGGCTCGGATACGCAGTATTTT
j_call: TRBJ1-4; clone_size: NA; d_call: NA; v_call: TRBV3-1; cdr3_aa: CASSQGFSRKLFF; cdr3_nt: TGTGCCAGCAGCCAAGGTTTTTCACGGAAACTGTTTTTT
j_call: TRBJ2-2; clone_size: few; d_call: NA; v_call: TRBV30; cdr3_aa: CAWSVLNTGELFF; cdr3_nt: TGTGCCTGGAGTGTTCTGAACACCGGGGAGCTGTTTTTT
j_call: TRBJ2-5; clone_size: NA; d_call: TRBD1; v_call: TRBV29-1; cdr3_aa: CSAEDRGLETQYF; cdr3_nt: TGCAGCGCAGAGGACAGGGGGCTTGAGACCCAGTACTTC
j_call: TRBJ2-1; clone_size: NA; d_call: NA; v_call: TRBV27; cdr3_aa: CASRTTGEQFF; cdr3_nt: TGTGCCAGCCGGACGACAGGTGAGCAGTTCTTC
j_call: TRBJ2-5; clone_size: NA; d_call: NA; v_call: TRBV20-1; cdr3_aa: CSARRPPYQETQYF; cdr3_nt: TGCAGTGCAAGAAGGCCCCCGTACCAAGAGACCCAGTACTTC
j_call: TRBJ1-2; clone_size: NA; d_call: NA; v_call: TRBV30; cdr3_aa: CAWHQGSGYGYTF; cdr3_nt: TGTGCCTGGCACCAGGGGAGCGGCTATGGCTACACCTTC
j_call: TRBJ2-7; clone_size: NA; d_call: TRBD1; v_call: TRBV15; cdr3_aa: CATSRDVGDRSYEQYF; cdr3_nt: TGTGCCACCAGCAGAGATGTTGGGGACAGATCATACGAGCAGTACTTC
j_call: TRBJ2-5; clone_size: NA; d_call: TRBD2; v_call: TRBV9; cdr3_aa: CASSGGLAGGHETQYF; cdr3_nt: TGTGCCAGCAGCGGAGGACTAGCGGGGGGTCATGAGACCCAGTACTTC
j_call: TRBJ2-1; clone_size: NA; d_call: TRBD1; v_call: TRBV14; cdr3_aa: CASSRLRGQYNEQFF; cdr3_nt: TGTGCCAGCAGCCGGCTCAGGGGGCAGTACAATGAGCAGTTCTTC
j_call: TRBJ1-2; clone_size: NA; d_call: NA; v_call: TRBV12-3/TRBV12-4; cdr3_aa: CASRASPDYGYTF; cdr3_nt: TGTGCCAGCAGGGCCTCACCGGACTATGGCTACACCTTC
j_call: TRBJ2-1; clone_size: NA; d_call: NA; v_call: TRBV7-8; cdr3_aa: CASSSSWSGIYNEQFF; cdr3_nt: TGTGCCAGCAGCTCATCCTGGTCAGGAATTTACAATGAGCAGTTCTTC
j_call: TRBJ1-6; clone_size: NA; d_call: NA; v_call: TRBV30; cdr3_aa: CAWSVGHLLAPLHF; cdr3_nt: TGTGCCTGGAGTGTGGGGCACCTATTGGCACCCCTCCACTTT
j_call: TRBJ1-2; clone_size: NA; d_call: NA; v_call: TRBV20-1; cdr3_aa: CSATRDSQPYYGYTF; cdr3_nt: TGCAGTGCTACTCGGGACTCCCAACCCTACTATGGCTACACCTTC
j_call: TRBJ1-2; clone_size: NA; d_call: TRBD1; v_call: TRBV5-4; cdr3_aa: CASSLGQGAAGYTF; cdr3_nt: TGTGCCAGCAGCTTGGGACAGGGGGCGGCTGGCTACACCTTC